Listed here are 19 T cell receptor beta chains from one sample, sequenced in a study of T cell responses to AZD1222 COVID-19 vaccine. TCRdb's copy holds only in-frame clones and misses some; the assay was immunoSEQ multiplex PCR. The data contain about 180,000 clones, 88% of them singletons. Sequences were derived from peripheral blood, sampled on day 0 of AZD1222 vaccination. The origin of the receptors is an adult in good health.

This chain links TRBV19 with TRBJ1-3, with D unresolved. The CDR3 consists of 17 residues. Germline V gene lookup returns CDR1 LNHDA and CDR2 SQIVND (reference sequence). Trimming left V 4 bases short and J 2 bases short, with 18 bases between. CDR3 DNA: TGTGCCAGTAGTAACCCGACATCGATCGGTCCTGGAAACACCATATATTTT. It specifies CASSNPTSIGPGNTIYF. Together with reference TRBV19 and TRBJ1-3, the CDR3 gives the full variable domain: DGGITQSPKYLFRKEGQNVTLSCEQNLNHDAMYWYRQDPGQGLRLIYYSQIVNDFQKGDIAEGYSVSREKKESFPLTVTSAQKNPTAFYLCASSNPTSIGPGNTIYFGEGSWLTVV.

The count of this clone is one. This chain joins TRBV6-5 and TRBJ1-2, with a tentative D call TRBD1 (6 bases). The germline V and J ends were trimmed by 5 bases and 4 bases, with 11 bases remaining between them. The CDR3 is 13 amino acids. CDR1 MNHEY and CDR2 SVGAGI come from the germline V gene. The CDR3, as DNA: TGTGCCAGCAGTCCTAGGGGGGCCTATGGCTACACCTTC. Translating gives CASSPRGAYGYTF.

This clone was observed a few times. The V gene is TRBV2, the J gene TRBJ1-2, with 7 bases fitting TRBD1. V was pared by 6 bases and J by 4 bases, with 8 bases of the junction left unmatched. Per the germline V gene, CDR1 is SNHLY and CDR2 is FYNNEI. There are 14 residues in the CDR3. The CDR3 protein is CASSPYRGGYGYTF. For the CDR3, the DNA is TGTGCCAGCAGCCCATACAGGGGCGGCTATGGCTACACCTTC.

The chain couples TRBV4-1 to TRBJ2-7; 11 nucleotides line up with TRBD2. This CDR3 region has 16 residues. The germline V gene has CDR1 MGHRA and CDR2 YSYEKL. Unmatched junction bases numbered 7, after V lost 3 bases and J lost 3 bases. The CDR3 here is CASSQQRLAGNYEQYF. Written as DNA, the CDR3 is TGCGCCAGCAGCCAGCAGAGACTAGCGGGAAACTACGAGCAGTACTTC.

V gene TRBV19 combines with J gene TRBJ1-1, with 7 nucleotides matching TRBD1. V dropped 7 bases and J dropped 3; count of bases not matched to a gene: 5. Germline-derived CDR1 and CDR2 are LNHDA and SQIVND (reference sequence). This CDR3 has 13 amino acids. DNA of the CDR3: TGTGCCAGTACACGAGACAGGGACACTGAAGCTTTCTTT. It encodes CASTRDRDTEAFF.

The V call is TRBV5-4, the J call TRBJ2-1; 15 bases agree with TRBD2. The CDR3 has 15 amino acids. The J segment lost 6 bases and the V segment lost 4 bases, leaving 2 bases of the junction unmatched. Per germline, CDR1 SGHNT and CDR2 YYREEE (reference sequence). CDR3 protein: CASSLGLAGGNEQFF. CDR3 bases: TGTGCCAGCAGCCTGGGACTAGCGGGGGGCAATGAGCAGTTCTTC.

The rearrangement links TRBV27 to TRBJ2-5; 10 bases match TRBD2. The CDR3 has 16 residues. J gave up 4 bases and V 0 bases, and 5 bases lay outside the gene matches. CDR1 and CDR2 (germline): MNHEY, SMNVEV (reference sequence). The CDR3 region has the DNA TGTGCCAGCAGTTTATCAGCTAGCGGGGGTCGAGAGACCCAGTACTTC. Its protein product is CASSLSASGGRETQYF.

The genes are TRBV30 and TRBJ1-2; the D gene is possibly TRBD1 (5 bases). V lost 3 bases to trimming and J lost 8 bases, with 16 bases between them. Germline V CDR1 and CDR2: GTSNPN, SVGIG (reference sequence). This CDR3 is built from 13 residues. DNA of the CDR3: TGTGCCTGGAGGGGGGTCCTAAGGGGAGGCTACACCTTC. Protein sequence: CAWRGVLRGGYTF.

This chain joins TRBV19 and TRBJ2-7, with 8 bases that match TRBD1. This CDR3 spans 15 amino acids. The germline V gene has CDR1 LNHDA and CDR2 SQIVND (reference sequence). Trimming removed 6 bases from V and 3 bases from J; junction bases left unmatched: 10. The CDR3 region has the DNA TGTGCCAGTAGCCAGGGGGCCCCTGAACTCTACGAGCAGTACTTC. The encoded protein is CASSQGAPELYEQYF.

This clone was seen only once. This sequence joins TRBV29-1 and TRBJ2-7, with 9 bases identical to TRBD2. The V and J ends lost 6 bases and 0 bases, in that order; junction bases with no gene match: 3. This CDR3 region has 13 residues. Germline V gives CDR1 SQVTM, CDR2 ANQGSEA. The CDR3 DNA reads TGCAGCGTGGCGGGGGGGAGCTCCTACGAGCAGTACTTC. Translating gives CSVAGGSSYEQYF.

The gene calls are TRBV5-5 and TRBJ1-2; no clear D. Germline V CDR1 and CDR2: SGHKS, YYEKEE (reference sequence). The CDR3 runs 15 residues. V was clipped by 2 bases and J by 7 bases, with 18 bases between them. The CDR3 nucleotides are TGTGCCAGCAGCTTCACCGAGGGTTGGGTCCCTGGCTACACCTTC. Amino acid sequence: CASSFTEGWVPGYTF.

The J gene is TRBJ2-2, the V gene TRBV19; D call uncertain. V lost 6 bases to trimming and J lost 0 bases, with 8 bases between them. CDR1 is LNHDA, CDR2 SQIVND, per germline (reference sequence). The CDR3 sequence is 14 residues long. The DNA of the CDR3 is TGTGCCAGTAGACGTACCGCGAACACCGGGGAGCTGTTTTTT. Translating gives CASRRTANTGELFF.

The chain joins TRBV28 to TRBJ2-7, with a tentative D call TRBD1 (5 bases). Trimming pared 3 bases from V and 4 bases from J, leaving 16 bases between. CDR3 length equals 15 residues. Germline V gives CDR1 MDHEN, CDR2 SYDVKM. The DNA for the CDR3 is TGTGCCAGCAGTTTCCCAGGGAAAAGGGATTACGAGCAGTACTTC. Encoded protein: CASSFPGKRDYEQYF.

V gene TRBV6-5 combines with J gene TRBJ1-1, with 8 positions matching TRBD1. V dropped 6 bases and J dropped 5; count of bases not matched to a gene: 5. There are 13 residues in the CDR3. CDR1 and CDR2 (germline): MNHEY, SVGAGI. This CDR3 is CASRTGAGTEAFF. The DNA of the CDR3 is TGTGCCAGCAGGACAGGGGCGGGAACTGAAGCTTTCTTT.

The chain couples TRBV4-1 to TRBJ1-3; unclear D gene. The CDR3 covers 13 residues. Trimming stripped 0 bases from V and 4 bases from J, with 4 bases between. Germline V gene data show CDR1 as MGHRA and CDR2 as YSYEKL. CDR3 sequence: CASSQDQGNTIYF. The CDR3 DNA reads as TGCGCCAGCAGCCAAGATCAGGGAAACACCATATATTTT.

The J gene is TRBJ2-1, the V gene TRBV19, with TRBD2 matching over 12 bases. CDR3 size: 18 residues. CDR1 and CDR2 from the germline V gene are LNHDA and SQIVND (reference sequence). J lost 1 base, V lost 4 bases, and 8 bases had no gene match. The CDR3 region is CASSKASGGAGSYNEQFF. CDR3 bases: TGTGCCAGTAGTAAGGCTAGCGGGGGGGCTGGGTCCTACAATGAGCAGTTCTTC.

The chain recombines TRBV2 with TRBJ2-1; 11 bases are shared with TRBD2. Trimming cost V 5 bases and J 11 bases; bases outside gene matches: 14. In germline, CDR1 is SNHLY, CDR2 FYNNEI. The CDR3 spans 16 residues. DNA of the CDR3: TGTGCCAGCAGTCGTCTACTAGCGGGGGTAAGCCCCCAGCAGTTCTTC. As protein: CASSRLLAGVSPQQFF.

The chain is built from TRBV6-5 and TRBJ2-1; 9 bases agree with TRBD2. Trimming at V came to 5 bases and at J to 9 bases, leaving 8 bases not matched to a gene. The CDR3 consists of 14 residues. In germline, CDR1 is MNHEY, CDR2 SVGAGI. This chain's CDR3 is CASSLEAGGGEQFF. Here the CDR3 DNA reads TGTGCCAGCAGTCTGGAAGCGGGGGGAGGTGAGCAGTTCTTC.

The chain links TRBV27 to TRBJ2-3; D possibly corresponds to TRBD1 (6 bases). Trimming left V 6 bases short and J 2 bases short, with 9 bases between. The CDR3 contains 13 residues. Germline V CDR1 and CDR2: MNHEY, SMNVEV (reference sequence). Here the CDR3 reads CASRDSLTDTQYF. Here the CDR3 DNA reads TGTGCCAGCAGGGACAGCCTCACAGATACGCAGTATTTT.